This passage covers 13 T cell receptor beta chains from one sample sequenced in a study of blood T cells in healthy people across ages. With a J-beta primer mix and a sample-barcoded 5' primer, a second PCR ran about 7 to 12 cycles. One entry per CDR3 protein, called by TCRdb with MiXCR from the 5' RACE reads. The sample consists of over 600,000 distinct CDR3 sequences, 35% to 50% of them appearing once. The sequenced sample was blood. These receptors were obtained from a man older than 75 in good health.

In this sample, this clonotype turned up many times. This sequence joins TRBV27 and TRBJ2-1; TRBD2 might be the D (5 bases). The CDR3 has 14 amino acids. V was pared by 5 bases and J by 5 bases, with 13 bases between. Germline V gives CDR1 MNHEY, CDR2 SMNVEV (reference sequence). The CDR3 coding sequence is TGTGCCAGCAGTATTCGTGGGAGAGACAATGAGCAGTTCTTC. Its translation is CASSIRGRDNEQFF.

This clonotype was counted many times. The chain joins TRBV5-1 to TRBJ1-2; D is possibly TRBD1 (6 bases). This CDR3 has 16 residues. In germline, CDR1 is SGHRS, CDR2 YFSETQ. Trimming removed 4 bases at V and 0 bases at J, with 16 bases between. CDR3 amino acids: CASSTIGGRTNYGYTF. In DNA, the CDR3 is TGCGCCAGCAGCACCATCGGGGGCAGGACTAACTATGGCTACACCTTC.

J is TRBJ2-3 and V is TRBV6-6; 11 positions match TRBD1. The V gene end was trimmed by 6 bases and the J gene end by 3 bases; junction bases not matched to a gene: 8. Looked up from germline, CDR1 is MNHNY and CDR2 is SVGAGI (reference sequence). This CDR3 has 16 residues. The CDR3: CASRPDRGRQTDTQYF. The CDR3 region has the DNA TGTGCCAGCAGACCGGACAGGGGGCGTCAAACAGATACGCAGTATTTT.

This clonotype occurred many times. The chain uses TRBV29-1 and TRBJ2-7; 12 bases fit TRBD2. With V trimmed by 1 base and J by 4 bases, 5 bases remained unmatched. The CDR3 extends over 15 amino acids. The germline V gene has CDR1 SQVTM and CDR2 ANQGSEA. The CDR3 here is CSVEASGGAGYEQYF. The DNA for the CDR3 is TGCAGCGTTGAAGCTAGCGGGGGGGCCGGTTACGAGCAGTACTTC.

The chain links TRBV18 to TRBJ2-3, with D perhaps being TRBD1 or TRBD2 (5 bases each). This CDR3 region has 14 residues. The germline V and J ends were trimmed by 0 bases and 5 bases, with 9 bases remaining between them. CDR1 and CDR2 (germline): KGHSH, LQKENI. CDR3 DNA: TGTGCCAGCTCACCACCCGAGGGGCAAGATACGCAGTATTTT. Translating it yields CASSPPEGQDTQYF.

As DNA, the CDR3 is TGTGCCAGCAGTTTAACGGCCCATGGCAATCAGCCCCAGCATTTT. It encodes CASSLTAHGNQPQHF. The chain links TRBV27 to TRBJ1-5, with no clear D. V lost 2 bases to trimming and J lost 2 bases, with 10 bases between them. Germline values: CDR1 MNHEY, CDR2 SMNVEV (reference sequence). CDR3 length equals 15 residues.

V and J are TRBV28 and TRBJ2-7; 8 bases are shared with TRBD1. V lost 5 bases and J lost 2; bases outside the gene matches: 5. The CDR3 is 14 residues long. CDR1 is MDHEN, CDR2 SYDVKM, per germline. CDR3 DNA sequence: TGTGCCAGCAGTAAAACAGGGGGTACCTACGAGCAGTACTTC. Residues: CASSKTGGTYEQYF.

The chain uses TRBV18 and TRBJ2-1, with D possibly matching TRBD2 (5 bases). V gave up 3 bases and J gave up 0 bases, with 12 bases separating them. Germline V gives CDR1 KGHSH, CDR2 LQKENI. This CDR3 region has 16 residues. The CDR3 here is CASSPPASFSYNEQFF. As DNA, the CDR3 is TGTGCCAGCTCACCGCCCGCTAGCTTCTCCTACAATGAGCAGTTCTTC.

V usage is TRBV10-3 and J usage is TRBJ2-2; 11 nucleotides line up with TRBD2. CDR3 length: 15 residues. In germline, CDR1 is ENHRY, CDR2 SYGVKD. J was trimmed by 5 bases and V by 4 bases; bases with no gene match: 3. This CDR3 reads CAISALAGETGELFF. The CDR3 DNA follows: TGTGCCATCAGTGCACTAGCGGGAGAGACCGGGGAGCTGTTTTTT.

The table lists this clonotype with a few counts. V usage is TRBV10-3 and J usage is TRBJ2-7; 9 bases are shared with TRBD1. The CDR3 is made up of 17 amino acids. Germline V gene data show CDR1 as ENHRY and CDR2 as SYGVKD. Trimming took 0 bases from V and 2 from J; bases not matched to a gene: 8. The CDR3 region is CAISESMGQGRAYEQYF. CDR3 bases: TGTGCCATCAGTGAGTCGATGGGACAGGGTAGGGCCTACGAGCAGTACTTC.

V and J are TRBV7-2 and TRBJ1-6, with D perhaps TRBD1 (6 bases). The CDR3 has 17 residues. Between the trimmed V and J ends, which lost 6 bases and 2 bases, there was a span of 17 bases. The germline V gene has CDR1 SGHTA and CDR2 FQGNSA. The CDR3 spells CASSRSAGDTYNSPLHF. The CDR3 DNA reads TGTGCCAGCAGTCGAAGCGCAGGGGATACCTATAATTCACCCCTCCACTTT.

This clonotype was detected a few times. The chain links TRBV5-1 to TRBJ2-1, with D hard to call. V lost 0 bases and J lost 2, with 15 bases in between. CDR3 length: 17 residues. Germline CDR1 reads SGHRS; CDR2 reads YFSETQ. The CDR3 loop is CASSLAAGGPTYNEQFF. The DNA for the CDR3 is TGCGCCAGCAGCTTGGCCGCAGGCGGCCCTACCTACAATGAGCAGTTCTTC.

This clonotype was counted a few times. The rearrangement links TRBV29-1 to TRBJ2-1, with 8 positions matching TRBD1. Germline V gene data show CDR1 as SQVTM and CDR2 as ANQGSEA. V gave up 1 base and J gave up 1 base; unmatched junction bases: 3. CDR3 size: 15 residues. CDR3 nucleotide sequence: TGCAGCGTTGAAGGGACAGGGAGTTCCTACAATGAGCAGTTCTTC. This gives the protein CSVEGTGSSYNEQFF.